The clone carrying this T cell receptor (beta chain) was picked up a small number of times. Its antigen remains unknown. The junction departs from the called germline gene at one end, perhaps through a read error. These data originate in a study of T-cell memory formation after mild COVID-19. Looking at the study overall: Clustering of TCRs was largely donor specific. Study-wide results and caveats: A balance of CD4 and CD8 characterized clones contracting day 15 to 85, whereas later expanders leaned CD4+. CD4+ clones that contracted lay mainly in CM and EM; CD8+ ones lay in EMRA. The appearance of some responding clones in pre-infection memory suggested that cross-reactive memory joined.

One entry per CDR3 protein, called by TCRdb with MiXCR from the 5' RACE reads. Counted here are about 190,000 distinct CDR3 sequences, about a sixth occurring once; the ten biggest clones make up roughly 2.3%. The germline gives CDR1 MDHEN, CDR2 SYDVKM. The CDR3 sequence is 15 residues long. The sequence came from an adult woman who had mild COVID-19 (a few samples of this study predate the infection). Cell type and time point are not known. The chain employs TRBV28 and TRBJ1-5; TRBD1 matches at 7 bases. The sample comprised PBMCs or a T cell subset sorted from them (not recorded which). The DNA of the CDR3 is TGTGCCAGCAGTTTTTTCCAGGGGGGCCATCATCCCCAGCATTTT. Translating gives CASSFFQGGHHPQHF.